This entry is about one T cell receptor (beta chain). This clonotype was seen at least ten times. What this receptor recognizes is not known. Within one base of it there is no much larger clone, and no base qualities were kept. Hyperthyroidism patients were aged 18 to 65 years and newly diagnosed, with disease duration of less than 2 months. Any patient with an uncontrolled infection, another autoimmune disease, pregnancy or lactation was excluded. Diagnoses were established on the basis of clinical symptoms, serum thyroxine and TRAb, thyroid ultrasound, and orbital computed tomography. Blood from progressor patients was collected at the time of first diagnosis with hyperthyroidism, before any ophthalmopathy symptoms had appeared. PBMCs were isolated from around 10 ml of fresh peripheral blood by Ficoll-Paque density gradient centrifugation. Progressor patients were first diagnosed with Graves' hyperthyroidism and then developed ophthalmopathy during follow-up. Trizol reagent was used to extract total RNA, and RNA quality was then checked on an Agilent 2100 Bioanalyzer.

This sample is drawn from a study of T cells in Graves' hyperthyroidism and ophthalmopathy (dated by TCRdb to between 2018 and 2021). Concerning the study at large: Peripheral blood samples were taken at initial diagnosis, before any treatment was given. After blood sampling, hyperthyroidism patients were treated with methimazole at a starting dose of 30 mg daily, and ophthalmopathy patients were treated with high-dose intravenous methylprednisolone. The approximately 98 discovery patients were randomly divided into training and test sets at a 7:3 ratio. According to the paper, TCR Vbeta CDR3 sequencing was carried out on roughly 130 peripheral blood samples, which came from fewer than 50 ophthalmopathy, under 80 hyperthyroidism and 17 progressor patients. TCR V-J signatures able to tell the groups apart were searched for in a discovery cohort of approximately 95 patients, of whom 40 to 45 had Graves' ophthalmopathy and around 56 had stable Graves' hyperthyroidism. An independent validation cohort of fewer than 20 hyperthyroidism patients and about 15 patients who later progressed to ophthalmopathy tested prospective prediction of ophthalmopathy. In addition, the study compared T-cell repertoires in thyroid tissue and in blood from about six Graves' hyperthyroidism patients. Beyond this particular receptor, the publication reports: No statistical method was used to fix the sample size in advance, and group allocation was not hidden from the investigators. In cross-validation, a model built on a 13 V-J signature told ophthalmopathy apart from stable hyperthyroidism with 85% to 90% sensitivity and about 81% specificity, and in testing the same model reached 80%/75%. During validation, the model predicted progression to ophthalmopathy a median of approximately six months ahead of onset, with approximately 71% sensitivity and 72% to 80% specificity. Most expanded thyroid clonotypes (frequency above 0.001) were also detected in blood, suggesting blood repertoires may reflect thyroid immune responses.

Based on the germline V gene, the CDR1 and CDR2 sequences are LGHNT and FRNRAP. V loses 6 bases, J loses 2 bases, and the germline ends lie 11 bases apart. CDR3 length: 13 amino acids, cysteine to phenylalanine. This entry keeps only the CDR3 DNA: 39 bases, framed from base 1. TCR beta CDR3 regions were amplified from RNA transcripts. The TCR CDR3 was subjected to a first round of RT-PCR using the HTBI primer set and the Qiagen OneStep RT-PCR kit. Libraries were constructed in a second round of multiplex PCR, after which size selection and purification were carried out. The libraries were sequenced on an Illumina HiSeq2000 using paired-end 100 bp reads. As for how the authors treated the data: Raw data were processed with SOAPnuke, discarding reads with adapters, uncalled bases, mean Phred below 15, or no exact constant-primer or identifier match. High-quality paired reads were merged using COPE v1.2.5, and each unique nucleotide sequence was defined as a clonotype. Clonotypes were aligned to IMGT TRBV, TRBD and TRBJ reference segments using MiTCR v1.1. Only V-J combinations with frequency above 0.0001, covering approximately 99% of repertoires, were analysed. The TCS score was defined as the ratio of F50 (clonal expansion) to E x V (chaos), calculated using BLOSUM62-based TCRdist between CDR3 peptides within each V-J. Welch's t-statistics and random forest reduced 514 V-J features to 10 to 15, which were used in a naive Bayes classifier (R e1071). TCRdb redid the processing of the public reads, applying fastp at Q25 and MiXCR, and retained in-frame beta chains. Each entry merges the rows of one CDR3 protein and shows their most common DNA and genes. These V and J calls derive from TCRdb rather than the authors' analysis. For this sample there are about 280,000 distinct CDR3 sequences; 25% appear just once. The ten largest clones add up to about 30% of the sample.

What was sequenced was blood. The chain is assembled from TRBV12-5 and TRBJ2-7; the D gene cannot be named for sure. The receptor's source is a man in his forties with Graves' hyperthyroidism that later progressed to Graves' ophthalmopathy. In nucleotides, the sequence is TGTGCTAGTGGACAGTTCCCTCCCTACGAGCAGTACTTC. It specifies CASGQFPPYEQYF.